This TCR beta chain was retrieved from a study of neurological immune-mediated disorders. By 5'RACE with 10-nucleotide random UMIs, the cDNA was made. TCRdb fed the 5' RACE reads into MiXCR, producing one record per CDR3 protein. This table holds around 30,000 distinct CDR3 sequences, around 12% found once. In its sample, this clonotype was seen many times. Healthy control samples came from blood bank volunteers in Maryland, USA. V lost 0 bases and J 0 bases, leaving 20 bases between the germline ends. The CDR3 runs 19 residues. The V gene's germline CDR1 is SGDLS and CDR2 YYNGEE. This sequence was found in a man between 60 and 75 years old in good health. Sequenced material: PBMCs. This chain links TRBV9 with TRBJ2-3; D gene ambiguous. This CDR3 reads CASSVGIGVNLGSTDTQYF. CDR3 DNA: TGTGCCAGCAGCGTAGGGATCGGCGTTAACTTGGGAAGCACAGATACGCAGTATTTT. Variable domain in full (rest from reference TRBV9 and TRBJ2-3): DSGVTQTPKHLITATGQRVTLRCSPRSGDLSVYWYQQSLDQGLQFLIQYYNGEERAKGNILERFSAQQFPDLHSELNLSSLELGDSALYFCASSVGIGVNLGSTDTQYFGPGTRLTVL.